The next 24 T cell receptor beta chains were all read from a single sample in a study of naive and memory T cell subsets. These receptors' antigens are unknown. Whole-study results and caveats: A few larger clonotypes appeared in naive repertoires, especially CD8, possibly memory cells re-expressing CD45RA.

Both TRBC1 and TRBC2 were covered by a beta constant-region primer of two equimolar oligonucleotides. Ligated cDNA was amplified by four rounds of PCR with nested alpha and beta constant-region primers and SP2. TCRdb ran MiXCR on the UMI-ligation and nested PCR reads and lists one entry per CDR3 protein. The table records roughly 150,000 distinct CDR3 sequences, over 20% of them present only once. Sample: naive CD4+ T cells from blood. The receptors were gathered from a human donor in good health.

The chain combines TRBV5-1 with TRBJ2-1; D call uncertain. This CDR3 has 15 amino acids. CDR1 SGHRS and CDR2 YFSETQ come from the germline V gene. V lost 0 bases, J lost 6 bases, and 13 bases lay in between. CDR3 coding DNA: TGCGCCAGCAGCTTGGATGTGCCCGCCCTCAATGAGCAGTTCTTC. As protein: CASSLDVPALNEQFF. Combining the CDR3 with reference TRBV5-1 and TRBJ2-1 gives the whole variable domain KAGVTQTPRYLIKTRGQQVTLSCSPISGHRSVSWYQQTPGQGLQFLFEYFSETQRNKGNFPGRFSGRQFSNSRSEMNVSTLELGDSALYLCASSLDVPALNEQFFGPGTRLTVL.

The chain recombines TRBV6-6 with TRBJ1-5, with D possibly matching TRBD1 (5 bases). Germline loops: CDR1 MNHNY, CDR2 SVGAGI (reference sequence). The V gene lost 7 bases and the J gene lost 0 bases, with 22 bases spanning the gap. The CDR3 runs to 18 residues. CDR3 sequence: CASTYGGDSSYSNQPQHF. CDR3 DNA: TGTGCCAGCACCTACGGAGGAGACAGTTCCTATAGCAATCAGCCCCAGCATTTT.

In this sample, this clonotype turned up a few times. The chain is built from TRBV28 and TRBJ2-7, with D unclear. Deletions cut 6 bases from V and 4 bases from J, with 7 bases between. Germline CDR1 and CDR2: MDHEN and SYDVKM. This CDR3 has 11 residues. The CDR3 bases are TGTGCCAGCAGACGTCATTACGAGCAGTACTTC. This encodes CASRRHYEQYF. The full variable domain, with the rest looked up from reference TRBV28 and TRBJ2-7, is DVKVTQSSRYLVKRTGEKVFLECVQDMDHENMFWYRQDPGLGLRLIYFSYDVKMKEKGDIPEGYSVSREKKERFSLILESASTNQTSMYLCASRRHYEQYFGPGTRLTVT.

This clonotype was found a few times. CDR3 sequence reads: CASSLVQVGGAFF. In DNA form, the CDR3 reads TGTGCCAGCAGTTTAGTTCAGGTGGGAGGCGCTTTCTTT. The chain carries TRBV12-3 or TRBV12-4 and TRBJ1-1; D not certain. V was shortened by 1 base and J by 11 bases, with 14 bases between the two germline ends. This CDR3 spans 13 amino acids.

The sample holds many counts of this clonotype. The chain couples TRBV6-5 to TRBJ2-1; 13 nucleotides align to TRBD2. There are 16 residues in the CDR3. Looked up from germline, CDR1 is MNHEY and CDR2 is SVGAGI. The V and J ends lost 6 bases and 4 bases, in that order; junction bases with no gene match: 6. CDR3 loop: CASRTSGLAGYNEQFF. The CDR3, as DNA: TGTGCCAGCAGGACCTCGGGACTAGCGGGATACAATGAGCAGTTCTTC.

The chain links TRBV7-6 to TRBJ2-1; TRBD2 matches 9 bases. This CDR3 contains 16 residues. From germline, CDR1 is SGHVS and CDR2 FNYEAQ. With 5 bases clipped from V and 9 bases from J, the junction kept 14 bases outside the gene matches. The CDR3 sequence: CASSPIGLASVGEQFF. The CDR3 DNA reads TGTGCCAGCAGCCCCATCGGACTAGCGTCCGTGGGTGAGCAGTTCTTC.

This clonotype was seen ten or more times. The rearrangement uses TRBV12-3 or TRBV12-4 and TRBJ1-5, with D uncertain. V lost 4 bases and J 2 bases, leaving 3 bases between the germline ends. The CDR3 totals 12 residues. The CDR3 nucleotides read TGTGCCAGCAGTTGGGGCAATCAGCCCCAGCATTTT. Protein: CASSWGNQPQHF.

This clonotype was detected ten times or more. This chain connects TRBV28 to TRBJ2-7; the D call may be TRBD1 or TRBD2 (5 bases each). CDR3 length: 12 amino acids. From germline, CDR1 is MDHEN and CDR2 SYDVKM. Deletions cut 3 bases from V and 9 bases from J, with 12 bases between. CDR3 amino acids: CASSFAWGPQYF. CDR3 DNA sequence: TGTGCCAGCAGTTTCGCTTGGGGACCGCAGTACTTC.

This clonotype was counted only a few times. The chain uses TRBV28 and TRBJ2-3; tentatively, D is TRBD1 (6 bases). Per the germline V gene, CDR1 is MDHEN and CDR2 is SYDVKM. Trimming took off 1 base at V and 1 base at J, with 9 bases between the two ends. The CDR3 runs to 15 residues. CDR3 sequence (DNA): TGTGCCAGCAGTTTATCAGCAGGGGGCACAGATACGCAGTATTTT. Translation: CASSLSAGGTDTQYF.

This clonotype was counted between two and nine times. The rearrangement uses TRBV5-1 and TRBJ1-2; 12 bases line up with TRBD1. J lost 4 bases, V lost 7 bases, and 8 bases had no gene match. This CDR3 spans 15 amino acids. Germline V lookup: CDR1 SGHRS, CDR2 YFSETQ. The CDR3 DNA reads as TGCGCCAGCCGGGACAGGGGGCGGTTCGGCTATGGCTACACCTTC. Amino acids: CASRDRGRFGYGYTF.

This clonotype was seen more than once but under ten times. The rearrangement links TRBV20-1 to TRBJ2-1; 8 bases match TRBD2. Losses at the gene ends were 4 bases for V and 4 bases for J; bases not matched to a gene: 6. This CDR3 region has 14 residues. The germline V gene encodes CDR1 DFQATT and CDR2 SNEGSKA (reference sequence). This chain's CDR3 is CSATELAEYNEQFF. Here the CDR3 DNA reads TGCAGTGCTACCGAACTAGCGGAGTACAATGAGCAGTTCTTC.

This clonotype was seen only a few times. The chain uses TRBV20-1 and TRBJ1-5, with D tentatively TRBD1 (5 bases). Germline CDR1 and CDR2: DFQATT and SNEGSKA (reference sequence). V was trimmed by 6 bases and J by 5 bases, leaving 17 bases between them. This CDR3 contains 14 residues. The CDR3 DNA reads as TGCAGTGCCGTTCCCTCAGTAGGGGATCAGCCCCAGCATTTT. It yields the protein CSAVPSVGDQPQHF.

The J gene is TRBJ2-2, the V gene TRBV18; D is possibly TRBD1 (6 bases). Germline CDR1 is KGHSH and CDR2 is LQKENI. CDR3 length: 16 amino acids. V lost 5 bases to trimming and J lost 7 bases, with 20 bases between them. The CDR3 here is CASSTDSASVGGELFF. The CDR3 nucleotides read TGTGCCAGCTCAACGGACAGCGCCTCGGTGGGCGGGGAGCTGTTTTTT.

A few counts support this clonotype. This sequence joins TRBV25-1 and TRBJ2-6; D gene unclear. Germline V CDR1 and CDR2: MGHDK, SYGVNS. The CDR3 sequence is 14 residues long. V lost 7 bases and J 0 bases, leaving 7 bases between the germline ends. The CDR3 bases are TGTGCCAGCAAGGACGACTCTGGGGCCAACGTCCTGACTTTC. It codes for CASKDDSGANVLTF. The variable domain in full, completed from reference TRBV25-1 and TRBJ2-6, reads EADIYQTPRYLVIGTGKKITLECSQTMGHDKMYWYQQDPGMELHLIHYSYGVNSTEKGDLSSESTVSRIRTEHFPLTLESARPSHTSQYLCASKDDSGANVLTFGAGSRLTVL.

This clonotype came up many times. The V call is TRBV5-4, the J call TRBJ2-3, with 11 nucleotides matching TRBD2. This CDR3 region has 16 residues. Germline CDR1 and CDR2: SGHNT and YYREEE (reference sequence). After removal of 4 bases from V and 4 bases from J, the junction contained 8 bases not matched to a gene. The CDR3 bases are TGTGCCAGCAGCCGTGGGAGACTAGCGGGGTCAGATACGCAGTATTTT. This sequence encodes CASSRGRLAGSDTQYF.

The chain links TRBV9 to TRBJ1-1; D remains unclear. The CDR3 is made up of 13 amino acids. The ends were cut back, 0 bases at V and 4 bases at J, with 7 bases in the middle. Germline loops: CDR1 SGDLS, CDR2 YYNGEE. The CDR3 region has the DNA TGTGCCAGCAGCGTAGGGGTGAGCACTGAAGCTTTCTTT. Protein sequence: CASSVGVSTEAFF. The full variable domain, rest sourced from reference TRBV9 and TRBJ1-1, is DSGVTQTPKHLITATGQRVTLRCSPRSGDLSVYWYQQSLDQGLQFLIQYYNGEERAKGNILERFSAQQFPDLHSELNLSSLELGDSALYFCASSVGVSTEAFFGQGTRLTVV.

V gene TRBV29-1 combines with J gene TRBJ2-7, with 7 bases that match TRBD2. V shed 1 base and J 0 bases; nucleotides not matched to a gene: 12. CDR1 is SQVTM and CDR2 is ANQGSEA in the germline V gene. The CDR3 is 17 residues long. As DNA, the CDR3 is TGCAGCGTTGAAGCCTATTACTCAAGCGGGACCTCCTACGAGCAGTACTTC. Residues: CSVEAYYSSGTSYEQYF.

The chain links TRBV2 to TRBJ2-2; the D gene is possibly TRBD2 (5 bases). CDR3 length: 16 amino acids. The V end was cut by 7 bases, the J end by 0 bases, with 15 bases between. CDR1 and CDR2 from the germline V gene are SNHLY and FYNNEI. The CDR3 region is CASIRTGISNTGELFF. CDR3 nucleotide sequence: TGTGCCAGCATTCGGACGGGAATATCGAACACCGGGGAGCTGTTTTTT.

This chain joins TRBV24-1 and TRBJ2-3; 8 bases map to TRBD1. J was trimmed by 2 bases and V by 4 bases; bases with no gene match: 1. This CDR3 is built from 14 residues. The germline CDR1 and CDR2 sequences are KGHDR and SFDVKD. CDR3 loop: CATSDRGLTDTQYF. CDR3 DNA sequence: TGTGCCACCAGTGACAGGGGGCTCACAGATACGCAGTATTTT.

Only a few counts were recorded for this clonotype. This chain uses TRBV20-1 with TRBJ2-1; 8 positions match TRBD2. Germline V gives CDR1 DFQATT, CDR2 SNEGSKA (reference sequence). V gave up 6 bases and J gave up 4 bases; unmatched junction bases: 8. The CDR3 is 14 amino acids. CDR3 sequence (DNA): TGCAGTGCCCCGCGACTAGCGCCTTACAATGAGCAGTTCTTC. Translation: CSAPRLAPYNEQFF.

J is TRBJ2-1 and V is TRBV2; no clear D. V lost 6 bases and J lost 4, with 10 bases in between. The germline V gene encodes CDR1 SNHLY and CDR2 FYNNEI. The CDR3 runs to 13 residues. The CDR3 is CASRPDLYNEQFF. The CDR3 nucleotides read TGTGCCAGCAGGCCCGACCTATACAATGAGCAGTTCTTC. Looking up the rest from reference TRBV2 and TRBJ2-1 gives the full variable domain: EPEVTQTPSHQVTQMGQEVILRCVPISNHLYFYWYRQILGQKVEFLVSFYNNEISEKSEIFDDQFSVERPDGSNFTLKIRSTKLEDSAMYFCASRPDLYNEQFFGPGTRLTVL.

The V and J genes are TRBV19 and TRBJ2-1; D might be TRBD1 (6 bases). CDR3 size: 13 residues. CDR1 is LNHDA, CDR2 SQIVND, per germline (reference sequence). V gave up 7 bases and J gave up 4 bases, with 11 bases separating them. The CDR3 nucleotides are TGTGCCAGTAAAAAGGACAGTTACAATGAGCAGTTCTTC. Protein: CASKKDSYNEQFF.

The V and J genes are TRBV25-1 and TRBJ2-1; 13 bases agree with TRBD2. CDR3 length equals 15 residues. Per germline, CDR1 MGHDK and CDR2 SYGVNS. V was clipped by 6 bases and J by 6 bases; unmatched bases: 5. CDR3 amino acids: CASRGTSGRGNEQFF. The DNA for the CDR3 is TGTGCCAGCAGGGGTACTAGCGGGAGGGGCAATGAGCAGTTCTTC.

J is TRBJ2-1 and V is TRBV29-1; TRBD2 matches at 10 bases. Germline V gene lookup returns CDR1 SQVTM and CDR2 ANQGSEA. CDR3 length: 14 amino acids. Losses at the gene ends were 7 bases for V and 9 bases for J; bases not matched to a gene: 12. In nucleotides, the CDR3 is TGCAGCGCCATACTAGCGGGACCTTCGAGTGAGCAGTTCTTC. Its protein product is CSAILAGPSSEQFF.